This TCR beta chain was captured in a study of cytomegalovirus exposure and HLA in healthy donors. About this clone: Antigen unknown.

The germline V gene encodes CDR1 MNHEY and CDR2 SMNVEV (reference sequence). The length of the CDR3 is 15 residues. Regarding the study as a whole: Published work reported that the classifier diagnosed cytomegalovirus status with high specificity and sensitivity. Apparent HLA restriction characterized most CMV-associated TCR beta chains in a later analysis.

Researchers ran the PCR with 60 Vbeta and 13 Jbeta primers. As processed by the authors: The count from a later analysis was 70 million to 85 million unique TCR beta chains, roughly 11 million of them shared. The data were produced by immunoSEQ multiplex PCR, yet TCRdb's version contains in-frame clones alone and is incomplete. That table supplies the V and J calls and clone size; D and trimming were determined from the DNA. The sample has roughly 80,000 clones; around 84% are singletons. This clonotype originated in a woman between 45 and 65 years old in good health and CMV-seronegative. This chain uses TRBV27 with TRBJ2-5, with 8 bases lining up with TRBD1. The DNA end favors TRBJ2-7, so the J call may be wrong. Input material: PBMCs. The CDR3 spells CASSSLPGGSYEQYF. CDR3 bases: TGTGCCAGCAGTTCTCTCCCAGGGGGCTCGTACGAGCAGTACTTC.